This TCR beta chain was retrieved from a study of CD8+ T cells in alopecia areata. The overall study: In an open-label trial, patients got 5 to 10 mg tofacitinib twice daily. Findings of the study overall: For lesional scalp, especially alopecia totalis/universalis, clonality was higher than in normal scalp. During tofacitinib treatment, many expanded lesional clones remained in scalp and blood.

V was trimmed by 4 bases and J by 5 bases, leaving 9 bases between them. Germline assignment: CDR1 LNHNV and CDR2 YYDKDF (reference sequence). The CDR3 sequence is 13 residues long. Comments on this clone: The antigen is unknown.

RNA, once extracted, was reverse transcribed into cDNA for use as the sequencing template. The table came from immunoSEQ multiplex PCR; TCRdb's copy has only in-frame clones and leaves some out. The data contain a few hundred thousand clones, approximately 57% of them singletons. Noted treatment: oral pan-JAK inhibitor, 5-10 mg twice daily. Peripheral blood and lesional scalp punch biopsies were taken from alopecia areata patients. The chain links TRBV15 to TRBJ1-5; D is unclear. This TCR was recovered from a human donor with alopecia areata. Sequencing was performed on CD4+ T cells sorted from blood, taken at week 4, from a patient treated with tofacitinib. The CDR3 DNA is TGTGCCACCAGCAATGGGGAGGATCAGCCCCAGCATTTT. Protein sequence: CATSNGEDQPQHF.